The clone carrying this TCR beta chain was seen at least ten times. Its target is not known. Amplification of TCR beta CDR3 regions was performed using RNA transcripts as template. The HTBI primer set was used in a first-round RT-PCR of the TCR CDR3. TCRdb processed the multiplex PCR reads anew with MiXCR; each CDR3 protein has one entry. The sample carries about 380,000 distinct CDR3 sequences, approximately 14% recorded once. The PBMCs were sourced from fresh peripheral blood (less than 11 ml). This record belongs to a study of T cells in Graves' hyperthyroidism and ophthalmopathy. Notes on the study in general: For ophthalmopathy, model prediction preceded onset by a median about 6 months.

The CDR3 contains 17 residues. Trimming took off 3 bases at V and 0 bases at J, with 12 bases between the two ends. Looked up from germline, CDR1 is MNHEY and CDR2 is SMNVEV (reference sequence). V usage is TRBV27 and J usage is TRBJ1-6; TRBD1 is a possible D gene (5 bases). The sequencing sample was made of blood. This TCR was recovered from a woman aged 30 to 39 with Graves' ophthalmopathy. CDR3 DNA: TGTGCCAGCAGTTTGGGACTCCAAAGCTCCTATAATTCACCCCTCCACTTT. It codes for CASSLGLQSSYNSPLHF.